The TCR beta chain described here comes from a study of OX40 agonist ivuxolimab in advanced cancers. Background on the whole study: Ivuxolimab was an agonistic, fully human IgG2 monoclonal antibody directed against OX40 (CD134), a costimulatory receptor. Intravenous ivuxolimab was administered to patients every 2 weeks at six dose levels: 0.01, 0.1, 0.3, 1.5, 3 and 10 mg/kg. Of the roughly 51 patients in dose escalation, about 20 had hepatocellular carcinoma, roughly 15 had melanoma, 9 had renal cell carcinoma and 9 had head and neck cancer. In the dose-escalation cohort, approximately 83% of patients were male, and the mean age was around 65 years with a range of roughly 20 to 85. Patients were allowed to have had prior anti-PD-1, anti-PD-L1 or anti-CTLA-4 therapy, and 40% of the dose-escalation patients had been treated with checkpoint inhibitors. Partial responses were achieved by three dose-escalation patients, of whom one had hepatocellular carcinoma and two had cutaneous melanoma. The purpose of peripheral TCRbeta sequencing was to test whether ivuxolimab changed TCR sequence diversity and led to clonal T-cell expansion. The paper covers the monotherapy dose-escalation part of the phase I ivuxolimab trial, which included N ≈ 50 patients.

Results the study describes overall, beyond this receptor: In partial responders in the 0.1-3.0 mg/kg groups, normalized peripheral clonal expansion was found to be among the lowest, especially among CD8+ T cells. After ivuxolimab, CD8+ T cells had more expanded clones than CD4+ T cells on average. The antigen specificity of the peripheral T cells that underwent clonal expansion was not determined. Low levels of normalized T-cell clonal expansion were also seen in some patients who did not respond. At doses of 0.1 to 3.0 mg/kg, clonal expansion of both CD4+ and CD8+ blood T cells was observed from baseline to week 6.

CDR1 and CDR2, per the germline V gene, are SGHTA and FQGNSA. The V end loses 0 bases and the J end loses 15 bases, and a stretch of 15 bases separates them. From the cysteine up to the phenylalanine, the CDR3 has a length of 13 residues. The read is trimmed to its CDR3 DNA, 39 bases read in frame from base 1. Patients with a history of autoimmune disease or receiving systemic immunosuppression were excluded from the trial. Peripheral blood for TCR sequencing was collected from all dose cohorts at baseline, on cycle 4 day 1, and on cycle 7 day 1. Samples came from an open-label, multicenter, first-in-human phase I dose-escalation trial of ivuxolimab. The trial enrolled adults with locally advanced or metastatic head and neck squamous cell, hepatocellular, melanoma or renal cell carcinoma. CD4+ and CD8+ T cells were sorted separately from peripheral blood before TCR sequencing. About this clone: No antigen is known for it. Per-base quality was not reported, and no clone a single base away is much larger than it.

To sequence the TCRbeta CDR3 region, genomic DNA was isolated from the sorted cells. The immunoSEQ Assay was used for sequencing of TCRbeta CDR3 regions. The clones in this table, taken by TCRdb from immuneACCESS, are in-frame only. Not every clone is retained; where verified, under half of the shortfall comes from an unresolved V gene, and the cause of the rest is unknown. Here the sample has about 130,000 clones; around 90% occur a single time. The biggest ten clones account for more than 0.7% of the sample. This TCR was sampled from an adult with an advanced solid tumor such as melanoma, head and neck, liver or kidney cancer. The sequence joins TRBV7-2 to TRBJ2-1; the D call is possibly TRBD1 or TRBD2, each sharing 5 bases. Sample: CD4+ or CD8+ T cells sorted from blood, taken in a trial of the OX40 agonist ivuxolimab. CDR3 protein: CASSLATLTEGFF. In nucleotide form, the sequence is TGTGCCAGCAGCTTAGCGACCCTGACAGAGGGGTTCTTC.